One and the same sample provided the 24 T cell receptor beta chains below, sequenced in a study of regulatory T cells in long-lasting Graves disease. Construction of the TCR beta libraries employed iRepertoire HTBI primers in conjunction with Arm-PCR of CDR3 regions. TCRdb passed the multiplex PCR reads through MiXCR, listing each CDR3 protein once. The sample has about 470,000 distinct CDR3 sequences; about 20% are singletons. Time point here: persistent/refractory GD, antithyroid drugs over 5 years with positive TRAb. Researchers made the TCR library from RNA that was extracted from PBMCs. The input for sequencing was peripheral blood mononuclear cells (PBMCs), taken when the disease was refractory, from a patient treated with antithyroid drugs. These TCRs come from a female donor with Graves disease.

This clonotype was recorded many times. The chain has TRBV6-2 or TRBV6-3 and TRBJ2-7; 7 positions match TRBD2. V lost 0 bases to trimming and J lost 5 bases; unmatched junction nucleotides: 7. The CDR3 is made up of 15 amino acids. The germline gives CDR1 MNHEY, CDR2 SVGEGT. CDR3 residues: CASSYSFRGDNEQYF. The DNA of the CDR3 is TGTGCCAGCAGTTACTCGTTCCGGGGGGATAACGAGCAGTACTTC.

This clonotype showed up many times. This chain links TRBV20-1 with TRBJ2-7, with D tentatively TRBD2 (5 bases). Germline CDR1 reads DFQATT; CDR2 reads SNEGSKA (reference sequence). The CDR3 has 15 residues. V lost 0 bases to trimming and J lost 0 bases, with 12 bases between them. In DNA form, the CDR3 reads TGCAGTGCTAGAGATGCTAGCCGAAGCTCCTACGAGCAGTACTTC. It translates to CSARDASRSSYEQYF.

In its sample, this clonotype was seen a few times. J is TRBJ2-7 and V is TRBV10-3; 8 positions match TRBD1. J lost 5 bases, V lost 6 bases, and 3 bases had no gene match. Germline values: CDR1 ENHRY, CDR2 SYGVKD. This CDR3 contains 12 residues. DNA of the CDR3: TGTGCCATCAGAGGACAGGGCAACGAGCAGTACTTC. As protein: CAIRGQGNEQYF.

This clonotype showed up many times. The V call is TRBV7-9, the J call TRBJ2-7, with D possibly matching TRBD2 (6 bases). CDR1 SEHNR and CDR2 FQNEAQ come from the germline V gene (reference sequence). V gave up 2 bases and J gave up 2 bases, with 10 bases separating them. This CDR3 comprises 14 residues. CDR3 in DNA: TGTGCCAGCAGCTTAATTAGCGGAGCCTACGAGCAGTACTTC. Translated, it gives CASSLISGAYEQYF.

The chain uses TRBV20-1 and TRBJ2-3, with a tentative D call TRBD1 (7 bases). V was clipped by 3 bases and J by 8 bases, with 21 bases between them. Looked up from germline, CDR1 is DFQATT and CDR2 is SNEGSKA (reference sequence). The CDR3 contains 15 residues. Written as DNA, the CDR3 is TGCAGTGCTAGGGCCCACAGGGGCCTGCGGGGTACGCAGTATTTT. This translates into CSARAHRGLRGTQYF.

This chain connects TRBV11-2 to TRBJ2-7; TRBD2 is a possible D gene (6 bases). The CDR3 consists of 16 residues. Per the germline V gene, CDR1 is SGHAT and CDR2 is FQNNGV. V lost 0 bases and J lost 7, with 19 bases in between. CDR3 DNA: TGTGCCAGCAGCTTAGATGGTACGGGAGTGGCGTATGAGCAGTACTTC. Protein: CASSLDGTGVAYEQYF. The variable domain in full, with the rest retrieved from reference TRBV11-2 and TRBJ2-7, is EAGVAQSPRYKIIEKRQSVAFWCNPISGHATLYWYQQILGQGPKLLIQFQNNGVVDDSQLPKDRFSAERLKGVDSTLKIQPAKLEDSAVYLCASSLDGTGVAYEQYFGPGTRLTVT.

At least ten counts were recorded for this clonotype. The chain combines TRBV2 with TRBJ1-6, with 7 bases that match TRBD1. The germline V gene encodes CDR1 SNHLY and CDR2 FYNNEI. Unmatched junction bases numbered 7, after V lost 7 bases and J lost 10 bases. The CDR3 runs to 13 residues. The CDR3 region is CASNRDSGSPLHF. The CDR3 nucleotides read TGTGCCAGCAACCGGGACAGCGGGTCACCCCTCCACTTT.

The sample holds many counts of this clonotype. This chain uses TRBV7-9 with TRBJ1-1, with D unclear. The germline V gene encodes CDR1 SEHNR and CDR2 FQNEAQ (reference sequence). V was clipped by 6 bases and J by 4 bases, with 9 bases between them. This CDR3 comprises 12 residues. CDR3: CASRHGSTEAFF. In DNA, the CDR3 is TGTGCCAGCAGGCATGGGTCCACTGAAGCTTTCTTT.

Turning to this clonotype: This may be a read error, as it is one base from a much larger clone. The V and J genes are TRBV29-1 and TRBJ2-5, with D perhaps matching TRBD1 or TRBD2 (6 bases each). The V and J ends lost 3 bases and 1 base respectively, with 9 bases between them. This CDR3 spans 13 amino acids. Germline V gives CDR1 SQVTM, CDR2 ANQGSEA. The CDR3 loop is CSVDRGPQETQYF. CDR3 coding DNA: TGCAGCGTTGACCGGGGGCCCCAAGAGACCCAGTACTTC.

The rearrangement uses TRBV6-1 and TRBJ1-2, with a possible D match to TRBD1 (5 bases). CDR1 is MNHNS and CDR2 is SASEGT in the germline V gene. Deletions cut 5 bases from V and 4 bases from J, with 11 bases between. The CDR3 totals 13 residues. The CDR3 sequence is CASSPWGGYGYTF. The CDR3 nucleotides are TGTGCCAGCAGTCCTTGGGGGGGCTATGGCTACACCTTC.

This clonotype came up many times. CDR3 amino acids: CASSYIYEQYF. In DNA, the CDR3 is TGTGCCAGCAGCTATATATACGAGCAGTACTTC. This sequence joins TRBV6-2 or TRBV6-3 and TRBJ2-7, with no clear D. Germline lookup yields CDR1 MNHEY and CDR2 SVGEGT. The CDR3 loop spans 11 amino acids. The V gene lost 6 bases and the J gene lost 4 bases, with 7 bases spanning the gap.

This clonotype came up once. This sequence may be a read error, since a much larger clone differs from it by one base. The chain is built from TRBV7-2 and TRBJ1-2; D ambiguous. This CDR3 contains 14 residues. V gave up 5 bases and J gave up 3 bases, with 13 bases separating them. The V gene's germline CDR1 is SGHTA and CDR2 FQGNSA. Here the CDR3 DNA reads TGTGCCAGCAGCCCCTTTCCCACAGACTATGGCTACACCTTC. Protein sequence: CASSPFPTDYGYTF.

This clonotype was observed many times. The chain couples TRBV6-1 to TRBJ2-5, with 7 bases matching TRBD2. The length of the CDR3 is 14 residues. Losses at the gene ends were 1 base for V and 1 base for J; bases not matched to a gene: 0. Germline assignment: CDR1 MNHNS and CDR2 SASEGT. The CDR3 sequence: CASSEGLAQETQYF. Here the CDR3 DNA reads TGTGCCAGCAGTGAAGGACTAGCCCAAGAGACCCAGTACTTC.

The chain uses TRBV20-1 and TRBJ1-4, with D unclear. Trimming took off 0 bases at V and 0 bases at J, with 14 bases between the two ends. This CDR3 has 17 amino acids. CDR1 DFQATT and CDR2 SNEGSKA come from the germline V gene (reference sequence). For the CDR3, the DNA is TGCAGTGCTAGAGATCTCGAAGGGAAGGCAACTAATGAAAAACTGTTTTTT. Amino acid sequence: CSARDLEGKATNEKLFF.

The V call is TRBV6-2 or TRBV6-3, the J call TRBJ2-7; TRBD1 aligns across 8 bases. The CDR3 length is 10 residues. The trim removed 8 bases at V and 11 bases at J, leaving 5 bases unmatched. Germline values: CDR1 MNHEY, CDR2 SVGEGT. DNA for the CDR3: TGTGCCAGCGGACAGGGTTATAAGTACTTC. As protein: CASGQGYKYF.

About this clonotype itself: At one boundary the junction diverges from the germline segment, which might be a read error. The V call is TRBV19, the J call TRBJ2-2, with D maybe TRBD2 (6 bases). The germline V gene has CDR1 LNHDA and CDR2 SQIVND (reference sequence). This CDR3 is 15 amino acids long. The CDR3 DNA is TGTGCCAGTAGCAAGAGCGGCGGGGTCCCCGGGGAGCTGCTTTTT. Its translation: CASSKSGGVPGELLF.

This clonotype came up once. The CDR3 sequence is CSAKDVSEQFF. The CDR3 nucleotides are TGCAGTGCAAAGGACGTTAGTGAGCAGTTCTTC. V and J are TRBV20-1 and TRBJ2-1, with D unresolved. CDR3 size: 11 residues. Germline V lookup: CDR1 DFQATT, CDR2 SNEGSKA (reference sequence). V was pared by 6 bases and J by 9 bases, with 12 bases between.

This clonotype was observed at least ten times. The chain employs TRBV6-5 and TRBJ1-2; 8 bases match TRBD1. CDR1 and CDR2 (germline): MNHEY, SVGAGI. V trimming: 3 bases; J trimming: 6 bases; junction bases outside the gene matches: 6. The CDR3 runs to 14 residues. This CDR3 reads CASSYPGQVDGYTF. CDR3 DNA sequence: TGTGCCAGCAGTTATCCGGGACAGGTGGATGGCTACACCTTC.

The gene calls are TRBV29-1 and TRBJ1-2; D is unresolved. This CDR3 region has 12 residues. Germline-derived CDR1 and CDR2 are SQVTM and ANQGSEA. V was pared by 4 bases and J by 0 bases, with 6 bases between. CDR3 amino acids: CSVVIANYGYTF. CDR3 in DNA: TGCAGCGTTGTAATAGCTAACTATGGCTACACCTTC.

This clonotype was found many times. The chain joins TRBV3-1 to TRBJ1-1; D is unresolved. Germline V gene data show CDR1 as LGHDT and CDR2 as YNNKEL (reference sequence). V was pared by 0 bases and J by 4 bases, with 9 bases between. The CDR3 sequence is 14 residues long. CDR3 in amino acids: CASSQDLRSTEAFF. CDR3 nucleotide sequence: TGTGCCAGCAGCCAAGATTTGAGGTCCACTGAAGCTTTCTTT. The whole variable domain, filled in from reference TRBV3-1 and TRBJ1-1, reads DTAVSQTPKYLVTQMGNDKSIKCEQNLGHDTMYWYKQDSKKFLKIMFSYNNKELIINETVPNRFSPKSPDKAHLNLHINSLELGDSAVYFCASSQDLRSTEAFFGQGTRLTVV.

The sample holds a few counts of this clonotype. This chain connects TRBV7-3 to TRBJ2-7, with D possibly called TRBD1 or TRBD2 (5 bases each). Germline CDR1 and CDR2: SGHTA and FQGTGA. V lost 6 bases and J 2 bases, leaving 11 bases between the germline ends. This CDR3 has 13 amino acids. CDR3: CASSAVGAYEQYF. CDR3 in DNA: TGTGCCAGCAGTGCTGTGGGGGCCTACGAGCAGTACTTC.

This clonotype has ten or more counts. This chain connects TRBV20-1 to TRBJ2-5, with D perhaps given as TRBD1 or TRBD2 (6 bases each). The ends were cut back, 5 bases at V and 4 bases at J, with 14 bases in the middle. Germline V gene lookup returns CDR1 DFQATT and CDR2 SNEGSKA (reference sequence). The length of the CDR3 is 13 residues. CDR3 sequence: CSARVRGGETQYF. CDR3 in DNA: TGCAGTGCTCGCGTCAGGGGAGGAGAGACCCAGTACTTC.

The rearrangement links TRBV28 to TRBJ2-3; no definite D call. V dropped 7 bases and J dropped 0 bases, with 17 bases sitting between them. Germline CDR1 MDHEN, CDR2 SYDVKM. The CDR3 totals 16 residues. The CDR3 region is CASTSLGGPSTDTQYF. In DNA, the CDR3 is TGTGCCAGCACCTCGTTGGGCGGACCGAGCACAGATACGCAGTATTTT.

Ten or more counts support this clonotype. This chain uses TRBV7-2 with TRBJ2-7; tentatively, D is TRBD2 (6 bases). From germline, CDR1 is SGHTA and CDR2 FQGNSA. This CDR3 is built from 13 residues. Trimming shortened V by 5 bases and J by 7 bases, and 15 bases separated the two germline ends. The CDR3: CASSRIGRPEQYF. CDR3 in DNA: TGTGCCAGCAGCCGGATAGGGAGGCCTGAGCAGTACTTC. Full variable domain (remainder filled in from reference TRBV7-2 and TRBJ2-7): GAGVSQSPSNKVTEKGKDVELRCDPISGHTALYWYRQSLGQGLEFLIYFQGNSAPDKSGLPSDRFSAERTGGSVSTLTIQRTQQEDSAVYLCASSRIGRPEQYFGPGTRLTVT.